These T cell receptor beta chains were read from a single sample in a study of post-analysis software for immune sequencing data. TCRdb re-called the PCR reads with MiXCR, one entry per CDR3 protein. The table shows about 820,000 distinct CDR3 sequences, with 53% occurring only once. Sequenced sample: blood. Receptors were obtained from a girl aged 10 to 17 with multiple sclerosis. The CDR3 runs from the conserved cysteine through the conserved F or W. D genes are given only for firm matches. Some rows have no size entry. The others give once, few or many, or a class for an expanded clone.

d_call	j_call	clone_size	v_call	cdr3_aa	cdr3_nt
-	TRBJ2-1	-	TRBV7-9	CASSTRDESFF	TGTGCCAGCAGCACCCGGGACGAATCGTTCTTC
TRBD1	TRBJ1-1	-	TRBV20-1	CSARPEQGAWVAFF	TGCAGTGCTAGACCGGAACAGGGGGCTTGGGTTGCTTTCTTT
-	TRBJ2-1	-	TRBV9	CASSVGGGGSADEQFF	TGTGCCAGCAGCGTAGGAGGAGGGGGGAGTGCGGATGAGCAGTTCTTC
TRBD1	TRBJ1-2	-	TRBV5-5	CASSSIGQGAQGYTF	TGTGCCAGCAGTTCTATAGGACAGGGGGCGCAGGGCTACACCTTC
-	TRBJ2-3	few	TRBV7-3	CASSFPLETQYF	TGTGCCAGCAGCTTCCCATTAGAGACGCAGTATTTT
TRBD1	TRBJ1-5	-	TRBV20-1	CSARPGTGRQPQHF	TGCAGTGCTAGGCCCGGGACAGGGCGCCAGCCCCAGCATTTT
-	TRBJ1-4	-	TRBV20-1	CSARDWSINEKLFF	TGCAGTGCTAGAGACTGGAGTATTAATGAAAAACTGTTTTTT
TRBD1	TRBJ1-2	-	TRBV20-1	CSARTDRGNYGYTF	TGCAGTGCTAGGACCGACAGGGGTAACTATGGCTACACCTTC
-	TRBJ2-1	few	TRBV7-9	CASSLLGESYNEQFF	TGTGCCAGCAGCTTATTGGGGGAGTCCTACAATGAGCAGTTCTTC
TRBD1	TRBJ2-6	-	TRBV7-3	CASSLTGQGALGANVLTF	TGTGCCAGCAGCTTAACGGGACAGGGGGCTTTGGGGGCCAACGTCCTGACTTTC
TRBD2	TRBJ2-1	once	TRBV7-7	CASSLATSGGIYNEQFF	TGTGCCAGCAGCTTAGCGACTAGCGGGGGGATATACAATGAGCAGTTCTTC
TRBD2	TRBJ2-5	-	TRBV20-1	CSGTSGRNQETQYF	TGCAGTGGGACTAGCGGGAGAAACCAAGAGACCCAGTACTTC
-	TRBJ2-5	-	TRBV6-5	CASSYRRAAVLFQETQYF	TGTGCCAGCAGTTACCGTCGAGCGGCCGTCTTATTTCAAGAGACCCAGTACTTC
-	TRBJ2-7	-	TRBV20-1	CSARGSKVGYEQYF	TGCAGTGCTAGGGGGAGTAAAGTGGGCTACGAGCAGTACTTC
TRBD1	TRBJ1-1	-	TRBV5-4	CASSRKKGANTEAFF	TGTGCCAGCAGCCGGAAAAAGGGGGCGAACACTGAAGCTTTCTTT
TRBD2	TRBJ2-4	-	TRBV7-2	CASSLALAGYRTDIQYF	TGTGCCAGCAGCTTAGCGCTAGCGGGGTACCGCACGGACATTCAGTACTTC
TRBD1	TRBJ2-7	once	TRBV29-1	CSVVPGTGVEQYF	TGCAGCGTTGTCCCCGGGACAGGGGTAGAGCAGTACTTC
TRBD2	TRBJ2-1	-	TRBV20-1	CSARELAGLSSYNEQFF	TGCAGTGCTAGAGAACTAGCGGGACTCAGCTCCTACAATGAGCAGTTCTTC
TRBD2	TRBJ2-7	-	TRBV29-1	CSVGVAGGAYEQYF	TGCAGCGTTGGCGTAGCGGGAGGGGCCTACGAGCAGTACTTC
-	TRBJ1-2	few	TRBV20-1	CSARDLQGSHGYTF	TGCAGTGCTAGAGATCTACAGGGCTCACATGGCTACACCTTC
TRBD2	TRBJ2-3	-	TRBV12-3/TRBV12-4	CASSLRGVSTDTQYF	TGTGCCAGCAGTTTGCGGGGGGTCAGCACAGATACGCAGTATTTT
TRBD2	TRBJ2-3	many	TRBV29-1	CSVQGTAGGRIDTQYF	TGCAGCGTCCAAGGGACAGCGGGGGGCCGTATAGATACGCAGTATTTT
-	TRBJ2-7	few	TRBV7-4	CASTLSYRDVSYEQYF	TGTGCCAGCACCTTAAGCTACCGGGACGTCTCCTACGAGCAGTACTTC
TRBD1	TRBJ2-1	-	TRBV29-1	CSVAHRGWPQLSGNEQFF	TGCAGCGTTGCCCACAGGGGATGGCCCCAGCTTTCTGGCAATGAGCAGTTCTTC
TRBD2	TRBJ2-5	-	TRBV2	CASVGSGSRETQYF	TGTGCCAGCGTAGGTAGCGGGAGTAGAGAGACCCAGTACTTC
-	TRBJ2-7	-	TRBV6-5	CASSYSPGLAYEQYF	TGTGCCAGCAGTTACTCTCCGGGTCTTGCCTACGAGCAGTACTTC
TRBD1	TRBJ2-5	-	TRBV6-6	CASSHFDRGTQETQYF	TGTGCCAGCAGTCACTTCGACAGGGGGACCCAAGAGACCCAGTACTTC
-	TRBJ2-3	-	TRBV12-3/TRBV12-4	CASSSDSVDTQYF	TGTGCCAGCAGTTCGGACAGTGTTGATACGCAGTATTTT
-	TRBJ2-3	-	TRBV7-9	CASNLEPQLKTSTDTQYF	TGTGCCTCGAATTTAGAACCTCAACTCAAGACTAGCACAGATACGCAGTATTTT
-	TRBJ2-5	-	TRBV4-1	CASSQDWETQYF	TGCGCCAGCAGCCAAGATTGGGAGACCCAGTACTTC
TRBD1	TRBJ2-1	-	TRBV20-1	CSAPGDRGHEQFF	TGCAGTGCTCCTGGGGACAGGGGGCATGAGCAGTTCTTC
-	TRBJ2-7	few	TRBV20-1	CSAREVQGLYEQYF	TGCAGTGCTAGAGAAGTACAGGGACTCTACGAGCAGTACTTC
TRBD1	TRBJ1-2	-	TRBV29-1	CSVDQGGFGYTF	TGCAGCGTTGATCAGGGGGGATTTGGCTACACCTTC
-	TRBJ2-1	-	TRBV10-3	CAISDLPTRTDEQFF	TGTGCCATCAGTGATTTGCCGACGAGGACGGATGAGCAGTTCTTC
-	TRBJ2-7	-	TRBV6-5	CASKVGRSYEQYF	TGTGCCAGCAAGGTTGGCAGGTCCTACGAGCAGTACTTC
TRBD2	TRBJ2-6	-	TRBV12-3/TRBV12-4	CASSGLAGTGANVLTF	TGTGCCAGCTCGGGGCTAGCGGGGACTGGGGCCAACGTCCTGACTTTC